Listed below are T cell receptor beta chains from one sample, sequenced in a study of T cells after yellow fever vaccination. MiXCR, applied by TCRdb to the 5' RACE reads, yields one record per CDR3 protein. The sample has more than 120,000 distinct CDR3 sequences, over 7% seen once. The source material was CD4+ T cells sorted from PBMCs, sampled 5 days after the yellow fever booster vaccination. Source of these receptors: a man aged 25 to 40 who received the YFV17D yellow fever vaccine. Both conserved end residues are part of each CDR3.

CDR3aa: CASSLTGVFRHIQYF
v_gene: TRBV7-2

CDR3aa: CASQYSRTSGKEQFF
v_gene: TRBV5-1

CDR3aa: CASSSGAGGYNEQFF
v_gene: TRBV5-1

CDR3aa: CASSLAGLAGVDYNEQFF
v_gene: TRBV12-3/TRBV12-4

CDR3aa: CASSQTGTFEETQYF
v_gene: TRBV3-1

CDR3aa: CATSDRDGTYEQYF
v_gene: TRBV24-1

CDR3aa: CASSNLNSYNEQFF
v_gene: TRBV19

CDR3aa: CASSLAAGGVESYNEQFF
v_gene: TRBV5-1

CDR3aa: CASRPGRISGNTIYF
v_gene: TRBV6-5

CDR3aa: CASSFQGLNTEAFF
v_gene: TRBV5-1

CDR3aa: CASSGLRTSGTLDEQFF
v_gene: TRBV5-1

CDR3aa: CASSLVGEFNNEQFF
v_gene: TRBV5-1

CDR3aa: CASKYEGRVGANVLTF
v_gene: TRBV12-3/TRBV12-4

CDR3aa: CCASISTSGARETQYF
v_gene: TRBV20-1

CDR3aa: CASSIYGLAGGSGTDTQYF
v_gene: TRBV19

CDR3aa: CASSAGLAGETQYF
v_gene: TRBV7-2

CDR3aa: CSVVRAETQYF
v_gene: TRBV29-1

CDR3aa: CASRMGQISEKLFF
v_gene: TRBV27

CDR3aa: CASSEDGPTYEQYF
v_gene: TRBV5-1

CDR3aa: CSARDPSGRRGETQYF
v_gene: TRBV20-1

CDR3aa: CSGTGQGTDTQYF
v_gene: TRBV29-1

CDR3aa: CASRSTTGSAGELFF
v_gene: TRBV10-2

CDR3aa: CCARDGPRGLGETQYF
v_gene: TRBV20-1

CDR3aa: CAWSGSSNSYEQYF
v_gene: TRBV30

CDR3aa: CATRTVSYEQYF
v_gene: TRBV6-5

CDR3aa: CSARSGTTYNEQFF
v_gene: TRBV20-1

CDR3aa: CSARGPPLADGQYF
v_gene: TRBV20-1

CDR3aa: CASSSSGSRNEQFF
v_gene: TRBV28

CDR3aa: CASVGLAGFDEQFF
v_gene: TRBV12-3/TRBV12-4

CDR3aa: CASSLPSLPERTWRLGYTF
v_gene: TRBV7-8

CDR3aa: CASSTLTSGRAYTGELFF
v_gene: TRBV11-2

CDR3aa: CASPAVAGDVYNEQFF
v_gene: TRBV12-3/TRBV12-4

CDR3aa: CASRSGGTQETQYF
v_gene: TRBV10-2

CDR3aa: CASSIRPGTPSYNEQFF
v_gene: TRBV12-3/TRBV12-4

CDR3aa: CAWREGNQPQHF
v_gene: TRBV30

CDR3aa: CSVTPGGTGEQYF
v_gene: TRBV29-1

CDR3aa: CASSLAGLDTGELFF
v_gene: TRBV7-2

CDR3aa: CASSYSGALGRTDTQYF
v_gene: TRBV6-5

CDR3aa: CSAERTARETQYF
v_gene: TRBV20-1

CDR3aa: CASSLARNEQFF
v_gene: TRBV5-1

CDR3aa: CASSVDPSLTDTQYF
v_gene: TRBV9

CDR3aa: CASSYRYSPYEQYF
v_gene: TRBV6-2/TRBV6-3

CDR3aa: CASSSPLQEQYF
v_gene: TRBV5-6

CDR3aa: CASRGHYGEQFF
v_gene: TRBV5-1

CDR3aa: CASCRLAGVPSYNEQFF
v_gene: TRBV3-1

CDR3aa: CASTYRGQADTQYF
v_gene: TRBV11-2

CDR3aa: CASSLEALNTEAFF
v_gene: TRBV7-2

CDR3aa: CASSPGDYVNEQFF
v_gene: TRBV5-1

CDR3aa: CASSLEGLAGGEQYF
v_gene: TRBV5-1

CDR3aa: CASSLILAGGKETQYF
v_gene: TRBV7-8

CDR3aa: CASNRQTQETQYF
v_gene: TRBV7-9

CDR3aa: CAISDPLRTILNEQFF
v_gene: TRBV10-3

CDR3aa: CASWQGLNYEQYF
v_gene: TRBV6-2/TRBV6-3

CDR3aa: CASRRSGFSYEQYF
v_gene: TRBV3-1

CDR3aa: CASSQDPGDTQYF
v_gene: TRBV4-3

CDR3aa: CSARGASEYNNEQFF
v_gene: TRBV20-1

CDR3aa: CASSLFEGKGKLSEQYF
v_gene: TRBV5-1

CDR3aa: CSGIASGGGEQFF
v_gene: TRBV29-1